This T cell receptor beta chain was identified in a study of OX40 agonist ivuxolimab in advanced cancers. Study-wide background: Patient treatment consisted of intravenous ivuxolimab administration every 2 weeks at 0.01 to 10 mg/kg. Study-level points and caveats: Relative to CD4+, CD8+ T cells held more expanded clones on average. Circulating CD4+ and CD8+ T cells showed clonal expansion by week 6 at 0.1 to 3.0 mg/kg.

Systemic immunosuppression or autoimmune disease history was grounds to exclude patients. The germline CDR1 and CDR2 sequences are SGHAT and FQNNGV. J lost 6 bases, V lost 3 bases, and 6 bases had no gene match. This CDR3 is 16 amino acids long. Profiled with immunoSEQ multiplex PCR; TCRdb holds only in-frame clones, not every one. The sample carries tens of thousands of clones, about 88% recorded once. On this clone: Its antigen is as yet unknown.

The TCR originated in an adult with an advanced solid tumor such as melanoma, head and neck, liver or kidney cancer. The sample here was CD4+ or CD8+ T cells sorted from blood, taken in a trial of the OX40 agonist ivuxolimab. V usage is TRBV11-2 and J usage is TRBJ2-2; 11 bases line up with TRBD1. The CDR3 sequence is CASSFQTGQGAGELFF. The CDR3 nucleotides read TGTGCCAGCAGCTTTCAAACGGGACAGGGGGCCGGGGAGCTGTTTTTT.